The 21 T cell receptor beta chains below come from one sample, sequenced in a study of blood T cell repertoires in COVID-19 (dated by TCRdb to the early 2020s). Receptor amplification or capture employed the immunoSEQ multiplex PCR assay. As stored in TCRdb, this immuneACCESS dataset retains in-frame rearrangements with V and J assigned. A fraction of the clones does not appear; measured against another copy, unresolved V genes explain less than half of the discrepancy, and the remainder lacks a known reason. The sample includes some 120,000 clones, with over 75% observed a single time. The ten most abundant clones make up over 1% of the sample. The sequencing input was peripheral blood. All receptors come from a woman over 75 with acute or convalescent COVID-19.

This rearrangement joins TRBV28 to TRBJ2-3; 7 bases are a match to TRBD2. The V and J ends lost 3 bases and 4 bases, in that order; junction bases with no gene match: 7. The CDR3 length is 15 residues. The germline gives CDR1 MDHEN, CDR2 SYDVKM. This CDR3 reads CASSLVGGPSDTQYF. DNA of the CDR3: TGTGCCAGCAGTTTGGTGGGAGGGCCGTCAGATACGCAGTATTTT.

This sequence joins TRBV6-5 and TRBJ1-2; D is ambiguous. The germline CDR1 and CDR2 sequences are MNHEY and SVGAGI. The CDR3 has 16 amino acids. V was cut by 3 bases and J by 1 base, with 15 bases left in between. CDR3 protein: CASSYFPARYNYGYTF. CDR3 nucleotide sequence: TGTGCCAGCAGTTATTTCCCCGCCAGATATAACTATGGCTACACCTTC.

The rearrangement links TRBV5-1 to TRBJ2-5; 10 bases agree with TRBD1. CDR1 is SGHRS and CDR2 is YFSETQ in the germline V gene. The ends lost 4 bases at V and 5 bases at J; junction bases unmatched: 11. The CDR3 is made up of 16 amino acids. CDR3 nucleotide sequence: TGCGCCAGCAGCCCACCCCTGGACAGGGGGGGGGAGACCCAGTACTTC. As protein: CASSPPLDRGGETQYF. Full variable domain (outside the CDR3, taken from reference TRBV5-1 and TRBJ2-5): KAGVTQTPRYLIKTRGQQVTLSCSPISGHRSVSWYQQTPGQGLQFLFEYFSETQRNKGNFPGRFSGRQFSNSRSEMNVSTLELGDSALYLCASSPPLDRGGETQYFGPGTRLLVL.

The V gene is TRBV10-3, the J gene TRBJ1-2, with 9 bases matching TRBD1. The V gene's germline CDR1 is ENHRY and CDR2 SYGVKD. The V segment lost 3 bases and the J segment 8 bases; nucleotides outside the gene matches: 7. The CDR3 extends over 14 amino acids. CDR3 region: CAISEPQGAKGYTF. The CDR3, as DNA: TGTGCCATCAGTGAACCACAGGGGGCTAAAGGCTACACCTTC.

The CDR3 spells CSVETASAYTDTQYF. In nucleotides, the CDR3 is TGCAGCGTTGAAACTGCGAGCGCTTACACAGATACGCAGTATTTT. The rearrangement joins TRBV29-1 to TRBJ2-3; no clear D. V was cut by 2 bases and J by 2 bases, with 14 bases left in between. Germline CDR1 SQVTM, CDR2 ANQGSEA. The CDR3 is 15 residues long.

The rearrangement uses TRBV20-1 and TRBJ2-3; no reliable D call. Per the germline V gene, CDR1 is DFQATT and CDR2 is SNEGSKA (reference sequence). The CDR3 length is 11 residues. The CDR3 protein is CRATLTDTQYF. The CDR3 region has the DNA TGCAGGGCGACTTTGACAGATACGCAGTATTTT.

The gene calls are TRBV7-2 and TRBJ2-1; D ambiguous. This CDR3 region has 13 residues. Germline CDR1 is SGHTA and CDR2 is FQGNSA. V lost 0 bases, J lost 4 bases, and 4 bases lay in between. CDR3 sequence (DNA): TGTGCCAGCAGCTTAGCGCGGTACAATGAGCAGTTCTTC. Its protein product is CASSLARYNEQFF. The whole variable domain, remainder taken from reference TRBV7-2 and TRBJ2-1, is GAGVSQSPSNKVTEKGKDVELRCDPISGHTALYWYRQSLGQGLEFLIYFQGNSAPDKSGLPSDRFSAERTGGSVSTLTIQRTQQEDSAVYLCASSLARYNEQFFGPGTRLTVL.

CDR3 coding DNA: TGTGCCAGCAGTTTGGGTAGCGTCTCCTACAATGAGCAGTTCTTC. Translation gives CASSLGSVSYNEQFF. This sequence joins TRBV28 and TRBJ2-1; tentatively, D is TRBD2 (5 bases). The V end was cut by 3 bases, the J end by 0 bases, with 9 bases between. Germline V gives CDR1 MDHEN, CDR2 SYDVKM. The CDR3 runs to 15 residues.

V usage is TRBV4-1 and J usage is TRBJ1-2; 7 bases are shared with TRBD1. CDR3 length: 13 amino acids. CDR1 is MGHRA, CDR2 YSYEKL, per germline. Trimming cost V 3 bases and J 7 bases; bases outside gene matches: 5. CDR3 loop: CASSQGDRAGYTF. The CDR3 coding sequence is TGCGCCAGCAGCCAGGGCGACAGGGCTGGCTACACCTTC.

The V and J genes are TRBV7-2 and TRBJ2-5; TRBD1 aligns across 7 bases. From germline, CDR1 is SGHTA and CDR2 FQGNSA. J lost 2 bases, V lost 5 bases, and 8 bases had no gene match. The CDR3 length is 15 residues. CDR3 nucleotide sequence: TGTGCCAGCAGCCGTCCCGGGACAGATCAAGAGACCCAGTACTTC. Encoded protein: CASSRPGTDQETQYF. The whole variable domain, filled in from reference TRBV7-2 and TRBJ2-5, reads GAGVSQSPSNKVTEKGKDVELRCDPISGHTALYWYRQSLGQGLEFLIYFQGNSAPDKSGLPSDRFSAERTGGSVSTLTIQRTQQEDSAVYLCASSRPGTDQETQYFGPGTRLLVL.

The chain employs TRBV9 and TRBJ1-1; TRBD1 might be the D (6 bases). CDR3 length: 14 residues. The V and J ends lost 4 bases and 6 bases respectively, with 16 bases between them. CDR1 and CDR2 (germline): SGDLS, YYNGEE. The CDR3 DNA reads as TGTGCCAGCAGCCGAGAGACAGGCCCACCTGAAGCTTTCTTT. Encoded protein: CASSRETGPPEAFF.

The V gene is TRBV5-1, the J gene TRBJ1-4, with unresolved D. The V and J ends lost 0 bases and 1 base respectively, with 7 bases between them. The CDR3 runs 15 residues. Germline V gene sequence: CDR1 SGHRS, CDR2 YFSETQ. The CDR3 bases are TGCGCCAGCAGCTTGGTGGCGGGAACTAATGAAAAACTGTTTTTT. It is translated as CASSLVAGTNEKLFF.

This chain connects TRBV19 to TRBJ1-5; D is perhaps TRBD1 (5 bases). Trimming left V 5 bases short and J 1 base short, with 12 bases between. CDR1 is LNHDA, CDR2 SQIVND, per germline (reference sequence). The CDR3 is 15 amino acids. CDR3: CASSPQGRSNQPQHF. The CDR3 nucleotides are TGTGCCAGTAGTCCCCAGGGTAGGAGCAATCAGCCCCAGCATTTT.

V gene TRBV6-5 combines with J gene TRBJ1-5; 8 positions agree with TRBD1. The junction had 9 bases not matched to a gene; V was cut back by 4 bases and J by 7 bases. The CDR3 loop spans 15 amino acids. CDR1 is MNHEY and CDR2 is SVGAGI in the germline V gene. CDR3 protein: CASSLETGENQPQHF. CDR3 bases: TGTGCCAGCAGTTTGGAGACAGGGGAAAACCAGCCCCAGCATTTT.

This chain connects TRBV4-2 to TRBJ2-3, with 14 nucleotides matching TRBD2. Germline V gene data show CDR1 as LGHNA and CDR2 as YNFKEQ. CDR3 length equals 18 residues. With 4 bases clipped from V and 1 base from J, the junction kept 7 bases outside the gene matches. DNA of the CDR3: TGTGCCAGCAGCCCGGGACTAGCGGGAGTCTACGGCACAGATACGCAGTATTTT. Residues: CASSPGLAGVYGTDTQYF.

V gene TRBV7-9 combines with J gene TRBJ2-2, with a possible D match to TRBD1 (6 bases). Germline CDR1 reads SEHNR; CDR2 reads FQNEAQ (reference sequence). The CDR3 is 14 residues long. With 7 bases removed from V and 2 bases from J, the gap between germline ends came to 11 bases. Here the CDR3 DNA reads TGTGCCAGCACCCGACAGGCTAACACCGGGGAGCTGTTTTTT. Its protein is CASTRQANTGELFF.

This clone was seen a handful of times. This chain uses TRBV5-4 with TRBJ1-2, with TRBD1 as a possible D gene (5 bases). The V and J ends lost 0 bases and 3 bases respectively, with 12 bases between them. This CDR3 region has 15 residues. The germline V gene has CDR1 SGHNT and CDR2 YYREEE (reference sequence). The CDR3 loop reads CASSLEWGRDYGYTF. CDR3 nucleotides: TGTGCCAGCAGCTTGGAATGGGGCAGGGACTATGGCTACACCTTC.

V and J are TRBV2 and TRBJ1-5, with TRBD1 identical over 8 bases. The V gene end was trimmed by 4 bases and the J gene end by 5 bases; junction bases not matched to a gene: 7. The CDR3 sequence is 15 residues long. Germline V CDR1 and CDR2: SNHLY, FYNNEI. In DNA, the CDR3 is TGTGCCAGCAGTGCAGGGGGCGGAACGGATCAGCCCCAGCATTTT. This gives the protein CASSAGGGTDQPQHF.

The gene calls are TRBV10-2 and TRBJ2-7, with D uncertain. V dropped 4 bases and J dropped 3 bases, with 10 bases sitting between them. Per germline, CDR1 WSHSY and CDR2 SAAADI. This CDR3 has 13 residues. CDR3 sequence: CASSGTLNYEQYF. CDR3 in DNA: TGCGCCAGCAGTGGTACCCTAAACTACGAGCAGTACTTC.

The J gene is TRBJ2-1, the V gene TRBV28, with a weak D call TRBD2 (5 bases). Per the germline V gene, CDR1 is MDHEN and CDR2 is SYDVKM. Trimming pared 2 bases from V and 6 bases from J, leaving 8 bases between. The CDR3 is 13 amino acids. The CDR3 region is CASSLTGSNEQFF. CDR3 nucleotide sequence: TGTGCCAGCAGTTTAACGGGGAGCAATGAGCAGTTCTTC.

The V gene is TRBV5-5, the J gene TRBJ1-2; TRBD1 matches at 7 bases. CDR3 size: 14 residues. V dropped 3 bases and J dropped 6; count of bases not matched to a gene: 8. Germline CDR1 is SGHKS and CDR2 is YYEKEE (reference sequence). The chain's CDR3 is CASSSQGQSDGYTF. The CDR3 DNA follows: TGTGCCAGCAGCTCACAGGGACAGAGTGATGGCTACACCTTC.